This T cell receptor (beta chain) comes out of a study of cytomegalovirus exposure and HLA in healthy donors. Findings and caveats of the study: By a later analysis, the bulk of CMV-associated TCR beta chains appeared HLA-restricted. Researchers reportedly found TCR beta sequences accurately predicted most subjects' HLA-A and HLA-B alleles. Across donors, presence/absence analyses took sequencing depth to be roughly uniform.

In this sample, this clone turned up a few times. Antigen unknown. Amplification used 60 Vbeta primers and 13 Jbeta primers. The data were produced by immunoSEQ multiplex PCR, yet TCRdb's version contains in-frame clones alone and is incomplete. The table lists 150,000 to 200,000 clones, 62% of them singletons. Everyone who donated was a healthy bone marrow donor. With 4 bases clipped from V and 10 bases from J, the junction kept 7 bases outside the gene matches. Germline-derived CDR1 and CDR2 are SGHVS and FNYEAQ. The CDR3 has 13 residues. Sequenced material: PBMCs. The clonotype originates from a man aged 35-49 years in good health and CMV-seronegative. The V gene is TRBV7-6, the J gene TRBJ2-1; 7 bases match TRBD1. CDR3 sequence (DNA): TGTGCCAGCAGCTCGGACAGGATTACAGAGCAGTTCTTC. Its protein product is CASSSDRITEQFF.